This TCR beta chain was found in a study of blood T cell repertoires in COVID-19 (dated by TCRdb to the early 2020s). Study-wide context: The collaborator samples originated in the United States, Italy and Spain and spanned the acute and convalescent phases of COVID-19. The samples were drawn from the first 160 participants of the ongoing ImmuneRACE study and from 1,254 subjects provided by 6 global collaborators. Where available, HLA class I and class II types were taken from metadata supplied by the sample provider and were not determined by assay-based typing. The repertoires were released in a freely available public database meant as a resource for research on the immune response to SARS-CoV-2. The material from the prospective study consisted of cDNA or gDNA derived from T cells, B-cell-depleted T cells, or PBMCs. Nearly every sample came with metadata listing a de-identified subject ID, COVID-19 status, age in years and sex. Deeply sampled blood TCRbeta repertoires from subjects exposed to, actively infected with, or recovered from COVID-19 were included in the dataset. What the research found in general, with its limitations: The amount of clinical and demographic metadata varied by source and participant and was provided uncurated.

TCRbeta CDR3 regions were amplified from genomic DNA using the immunoSEQ Assay, a bias-controlled multiplex PCR. The published analysis was carried out like this. The number of nucleated cells in each sample was estimated from the amplification of reference gene primers within the assay. Sequence reads were collapsed and filtered to measure the absolute abundance of every unique TCRbeta CDR3 rearrangement. Productive Simpson clonality was computed per sample as the square root of Simpson's diversity index over productive rearrangements. TCRdb limited this immuneACCESS table to in-frame rearrangements with V and J called. A share of clones is missing; checked studies link under half to unresolved V genes, and the rest is unexplained. Clone size and the V and J calls come from that table; the DNA yielded D and trimming. The sample table holds roughly 250,000 clones, of which approximately 91% were seen once. The ten biggest clones cover approximately 2.5% of the sample.

V has 3 bases trimmed and J has 4 bases trimmed; junction bases matching no gene number 4. The CDR3 contains 16 residues, cysteine and phenylalanine counted. Just the 48-base CDR3 DNA is kept, in frame starting at base 1. The CDR1 and CDR2 encoded by the germline V gene are SGHRS and YFSETQ. As concerns this clone: The antigen it binds to is not known. Within one base of it there is no much larger clone, and no base qualities were kept.

Enrolling through a virtual design, the prospective study's participants ranged in age from roughly 18 to 95 years and lived across around 25 United States geographic areas. Cohort assignment in the prospective study relied on participant-reported clinical history from a screening survey and a study questionnaire. Mobile phlebotomists in the prospective study collected whole blood, serum and a nasopharyngeal or oropharyngeal swab from every participant. Over a roughly 2-month period, participants in the prospective study had the option of providing additional blood draws and questionnaires. Blood samples from the prospective study were shipped frozen or at room temperature prior to DNA extraction.

This TCR derives from a woman between 40 and 50 years old with acute COVID-19. Source material: PBMCs or T cells enriched from blood (not recorded which). The chain joins TRBV5-1 to TRBJ2-5, and 15 bases in between align with TRBD2. The DNA reads as follows: TGCGCCAGCAGCTGGACTAGCGGGGGGGCCGGAGAGACCCAGTACTTC. Translated, this gives CASSWTSGGAGETQYF.